Sequencing of this TCR beta chain was carried out in a study of blood T cell repertoires in COVID-19 (TCRdb year 2020). Notes on the research overall: Samples covering the acute and convalescent phases of COVID-19 were provided by collaborators in the United States, Italy and Spain. The samples were drawn from the first 160 participants of the ongoing ImmuneRACE study and from 950 to 1,500 subjects provided by 6 global collaborators. Where available, HLA class I and class II types were taken from metadata supplied by the sample provider and were not determined by assay-based typing. The repertoires were made available in a free public database intended to serve as a resource for research on the immune response to SARS-CoV-2. The dataset comprised deeply sampled blood TCRbeta repertoires from subjects exposed to, actively infected with, or recovered from COVID-19. The material from the prospective study consisted of cDNA or gDNA derived from T cells, B-cell-depleted T cells, or PBMCs. The sample metadata nearly always contained a de-identified subject ID, COVID-19 status, age in years and sex. General study outcomes and caveats: The quantity of clinical and demographic metadata differed by source and by participant and was supplied without curation.

A word on this clone: Its binding antigen is unknown. Per-base quality was not reported, and no clone a single base away is much larger than it.

The collaborating institutions used their own protocols to collect whole blood in K2EDTA tubes. For TCRbeta analysis, collaborators shipped samples in one of three forms: frozen whole blood, isolated PBMCs, or DNA extracted from either of those sample types. Including cysteine and phenylalanine, the CDR3 has 11 amino acids. The retained sequence is limited to the CDR3, 33 bases, with the frame set at the first base. Per the germline V gene, SGHDT is the CDR1 and YYEEEE is the CDR2. V loses 6 bases, J loses 5 bases, and the germline ends lie 9 bases apart. The immunoSEQ Assay, a bias-controlled multiplex PCR, was used to amplify TCRbeta CDR3 regions from genomic DNA. As for the original processing: The number of nucleated cells in each sample was estimated from the amplification of reference gene primers within the assay. To quantify the absolute abundance of each unique TCRbeta CDR3 rearrangement, sequence reads were collapsed and filtered. For each sample, productive Simpson clonality was calculated by taking the square root of Simpson's diversity index across productive rearrangements. Held by TCRdb, this immuneACCESS table contains in-frame sequences only and omits some clones. Under half of the omission traces to an unresolved V gene where checked; the cause of the rest is unknown. V and J calls and clone size are given by that table; D and trimming were obtained from the DNA. This sample lists 70,000 to 90,000 clones; approximately 86% were detected once. Approximately 6.8% of the sample belongs to the ten largest clones.

This sequence uses TRBV5-6 and TRBJ2-7; no D gene is confidently identified. Material: peripheral blood. The source of this sequence is a man between 60 and 75 years old with acute or convalescent COVID-19. The nucleotides read TGTGCCAGCATCCTGAGAGACGAGCAGTACTTC. It codes for CASILRDEQYF.